These 12 T cell receptor beta chains were all obtained from the same sample, sequenced in a study of Graves' ophthalmopathy and Graves' hyperthyroidism. RNA transcripts yielded amplified TCR beta CDR3 regions. Second-round multiplex PCR followed a first-round RT-PCR using HTBI primers. Using its own MiXCR run on the multiplex PCR reads, TCRdb lists one record per CDR3 protein. The profile covers some 750,000 distinct CDR3 sequences, with roughly two fifths appearing a single time and 44% taken by the ten largest. The sample taken for sequencing was peripheral blood. These receptor sequences come from an adult man with Graves' ophthalmopathy.

The chain carries TRBV19 and TRBJ2-2; 7 bases align to TRBD2. The CDR3 totals 16 residues. V was clipped by 2 bases and J by 1 base; unmatched bases: 4. CDR1 is LNHDA, CDR2 SQIVND, per germline (reference sequence). CDR3 in amino acids: CASSIRAGRNTGELFF. Written as DNA, the CDR3 is TGTGCCAGTAGTATAAGAGCGGGAAGGAACACCGGGGAGCTGTTTTTT.

The rearrangement uses TRBV5-1 and TRBJ2-1, with D uncertain. The V end was cut by 4 bases, the J end by 4 bases, with 15 bases between. The V gene's germline CDR1 is SGHRS and CDR2 YFSETQ. The CDR3 covers 15 residues. As DNA, the CDR3 is TGCGCCAGCAGCACGGGCCCCGGACGATACAATGAGCAGTTCTTC. Translation gives CASSTGPGRYNEQFF.

About this clonotype: The junction shows a germline mismatch at one end, possibly a read error. The V call is TRBV11-2, the J call TRBJ2-5, with D possibly matching TRBD1 (7 bases). Germline V gene data show CDR1 as SGHAT and CDR2 as FQNNGV. CDR3 length equals 13 residues. CDR3 region: CASSRGRGETLYF. The CDR3 nucleotides read TGTGCCAGCAGTAGGGGGCGCGGGGAGACCCTGTACTTC. Combining the CDR3 with reference TRBV11-2 and TRBJ2-5 gives the whole variable domain EAGVAQSPRYKIIEKRQSVAFWCNPISGHATLYWYQQILGQGPKLLIQFQNNGVVDDSQLPKDRFSAERLKGVDSTLKIQPAKLEDSAVYLCASSRGRGETLYFGPGTRLLVL.

This clonotype was seen many times. This sequence joins TRBV7-2 and TRBJ1-2; D perhaps matches TRBD1 (5 bases). Looked up from germline, CDR1 is SGHTA and CDR2 is FQGNSA. The CDR3 length is 14 residues. V lost 1 base and J 6 bases, leaving 12 bases between the germline ends. This CDR3 is CASSLDGQGHGYTF. The CDR3 nucleotides are TGTGCCAGCAGCTTAGATGGGCAGGGTCATGGCTACACCTTC.

There are many counts of this clonotype. The chain uses TRBV6-5 and TRBJ1-1; unclear D gene. Trimming removed 5 bases at V and 3 bases at J, with 10 bases between. The CDR3 sequence is 13 residues long. Germline CDR1 MNHEY, CDR2 SVGAGI. In DNA, the CDR3 is TGTGCCAGCAGTCGGGGTGGGGACACTGAAGCTTTCTTT. Translated: CASSRGGDTEAFF.

V gene TRBV13 combines with J gene TRBJ2-7, with D perhaps TRBD2 (5 bases). The CDR3 loop spans 15 amino acids. V gave up 2 bases and J gave up 3 bases, with 14 bases separating them. Germline V gene data show CDR1 as PRHDT and CDR2 as FYEKMQ (reference sequence). CDR3 nucleotide sequence: TGTGCCAGCAGCTTATTCGGACTGGCTCTCTACGAGCAGTACTTC. Protein sequence: CASSLFGLALYEQYF.

This clonotype was observed a few times. V is TRBV10-1 and J is TRBJ2-3, with 7 positions matching TRBD1. Germline CDR1 reads WNHNN; CDR2 reads SYGVQD (reference sequence). This CDR3 has 15 amino acids. Trimming at V came to 6 bases and at J to 0 bases, leaving 6 bases not matched to a gene. The CDR3 nucleotides read TGCGCCAGCAGCGAAGGGGGCGCGAGCACAGATACGCAGTATTTT. Encoded protein: CASSEGGASTDTQYF.

This clonotype was counted ten times or more. CDR3 nucleotide sequence: TGTGCCAGCAGCGTAGGTAATAGCGGAAACACCATATATTTT. This codes for CASSVGNSGNTIYF. The chain is built from TRBV9 and TRBJ1-3; no clear D gene. Trimming shortened V by 0 bases and J by 4 bases, and 8 bases separated the two germline ends. This CDR3 region has 14 residues. Germline CDR1 SGDLS, CDR2 YYNGEE.

This clonotype showed up many times. The CDR3 protein is CSAPGQGDSPLHF. The CDR3 DNA is TGCAGTGCCCCGGGACAGGGTGATTCACCCCTCCACTTT. The chain combines TRBV20-1 with TRBJ1-6; 9 positions agree with TRBD1. Trimming took 6 bases from V and 8 from J; bases not matched to a gene: 5. The CDR3 has 13 amino acids. Germline loops: CDR1 DFQATT, CDR2 SNEGSKA (reference sequence).

The chain is built from TRBV9 and TRBJ2-5; D is possibly TRBD2 (6 bases). The germline gives CDR1 SGDLS, CDR2 YYNGEE. The CDR3 length is 16 residues. V was pared by 4 bases and J by 1 base, with 17 bases between. For the CDR3, the DNA is TGTGCCAGCAGCCAACCGGCGGGACCGTTCCAAGAGACCCAGTACTTC. Translated, it gives CASSQPAGPFQETQYF.

The rearrangement uses TRBV5-4 and TRBJ1-2, with a possible D match to TRBD1 (5 bases). The CDR3 is 13 amino acids. Trimming cost V 3 bases and J 4 bases, with 10 bases left between them. Germline CDR1 reads SGHNT; CDR2 reads YYREEE (reference sequence). CDR3: CASSWGTTYGYTF. The CDR3 DNA sequence: TGTGCCAGCAGCTGGGGGACGACCTATGGCTACACCTTC.

This clonotype was seen at least ten times. CDR3 amino acids: CASGPGPNYGYTF. The CDR3, as DNA: TGTGCCAGCGGACCGGGACCGAACTATGGCTACACCTTC. The V call is TRBV7-3, the J call TRBJ1-2, with D maybe TRBD1 (5 bases). The germline CDR1 and CDR2 sequences are SGHTA and FQGTGA. This CDR3 contains 13 residues. V lost 8 bases, J lost 2 bases, and 12 bases lay in between.